This T cell receptor beta chain was found in a study of blood T cell repertoires in COVID-19. In the study overall: Sample material is recorded as cDNA or gDNA derived from T cells, B-cell-depleted T cells, or PBMCs.

This CDR3 region has 15 residues. Germline V gene lookup returns CDR1 DFQATT and CDR2 SNEGSKA (reference sequence). Trimming stripped 3 bases from V and 8 bases from J, with 19 bases between. This clone was observed a handful of times. Seattle cases were enrolled at active infection and followed longitudinally. Using immunoSEQ multiplex PCR, the repertoire was profiled, and TCRdb retains in-frame clones only, with some absent. The sample includes approximately 150,000 clones, 79% of them seen just once. The gene calls are TRBV20-1 and TRBJ1-4; D not certain. Sequenced: peripheral blood. The TCR comes from a woman aged 55 to 70 with COVID-19, enrolled during active disease. Here the CDR3 reads CSASKLGSGPEKLFF. The CDR3, as DNA: TGCAGTGCTAGTAAATTGGGCAGCGGCCCAGAAAAACTGTTTTTT.